The clone carrying this TCR beta chain was observed at least ten times. Antigen specificity is unknown. Germline CDR1 LGHDT, CDR2 YNNKEL (reference sequence). V was cut by 1 base and J by 0 bases, with 7 bases left in between. This CDR3 region has 15 residues. This specimen belongs to a study of T cells in Graves' hyperthyroidism and ophthalmopathy. There were TCR beta CDR3 regions amplified from RNA transcripts. When the TCR CDR3 underwent first-round RT-PCR, the HTBI primer set was used. Via MiXCR, TCRdb re-called the multiplex PCR reads, giving one row per CDR3 protein. The sample holds 300,000 or so distinct CDR3 sequences; around 20% are singletons and the top ten take about 50%. Study observations and caveats: Within blood appeared most thyroid clonotypes that had expanded above 0.001.

Not enrolled were patients with uncontrolled infection, other autoimmune disease, pregnancy or lactation. This receptor was identified in a woman aged 45-65 years with Graves' hyperthyroidism. Sequenced: blood. The rearrangement uses TRBV3-1 and TRBJ1-3, with unresolved D. Written as DNA, the CDR3 is TGTGCCAGCAGCCAAGTCTCCCACTCTGGAAACACCATATATTTT. It specifies CASSQVSHSGNTIYF.